The rows below give T cell receptor beta chains drawn from one sample of a study of fetal regulatory T cell absence and autoimmunity. Some clones are missing from TCRdb's copy, which holds only in-frame ones; the method was immunoSEQ multiplex PCR. Of some 46,000 clones in the sample, roughly four fifths were seen once. What was sequenced was cord blood. All receptors derive from a newborn boy with IPEX syndrome. Each CDR3 is given with its conserved first and last residue. A D gene is named only where the DNA matches it firmly. Some rows have no size entry. The others give once, few or many, or a class for an expanded clone.

clone_size,d_call,v_call,j_call,cdr3_aa,cdr3_nt
NA,TRBD1,TRBV18,TRBJ2-5,CASSPGQGKLETQYF,TGTGCCAGCTCACCAGGACAGGGGAAACTCGAGACCCAGTACTTC
NA,TRBD1,TRBV18,TRBJ1-2,CASSDRDRANYGYTF,TGTGCCAGCTCAGACCGGGACAGGGCTAACTATGGCTACACCTTC
NA,NA,TRBV5-1,TRBJ1-1,CASRGRGDTEAFF,TGCGCCAGCAGGGGTAGAGGGGACACTGAAGCTTTCTTT
NA,NA,TRBV15,TRBJ2-3,CATSTPRGSTDTQYF,TGTGCCACCAGCACACCCCGGGGTAGCACAGATACGCAGTATTTT
NA,NA,TRBV7-7,TRBJ2-5,CASSLGPPLTQYF,TGTGCCAGCAGCTTAGGGCCTCCATTGACCCAGTACTTC
few,NA,TRBV5-1,TRBJ2-7,CASSWQGTYEQYF,TGCGCCAGCAGCTGGCAGGGAACCTACGAGCAGTACTTC
NA,NA,TRBV6-5,TRBJ1-1,CASSYSRHPETEAFF,TGTGCCAGCAGTTACTCGAGGCACCCTGAAACTGAAGCTTTCTTT
once,TRBD2,TRBV7-2,TRBJ2-1,CASSAPLAGGPSYNEQFF,TGTGCCAGCAGCGCCCCCCTAGCGGGAGGGCCCTCCTACAATGAGCAGTTCTTC
NA,NA,TRBV7-9,TRBJ2-7,CASSLSTGNSYEQYF,TGTGCCAGCAGCCTTTCTACCGGGAACTCCTACGAGCAGTACTTC
NA,NA,TRBV2,TRBJ1-6,CASRLQGRVGSPLHF,TGTGCCAGTCGACTCCAGGGTAGGGTCGGCTCACCCCTCCACTTT
NA,NA,TRBV27,TRBJ2-7,CASRGRKAYEQYF,TGTGCCAGCAGGGGGAGGAAGGCCTACGAGCAGTACTTC
NA,TRBD2,TRBV19,TRBJ2-4,CASNRLAGWCLAKNIQYF,TGTGCCAGTAATCGATTAGCGGGATGGTGCCTAGCCAAAAACATTCAGTACTTC
once,TRBD2,TRBV2,TRBJ2-7,CASSGGLAGVEGEQYF,TGTGCCAGCAGTGGGGGACTAGCGGGAGTAGAAGGCGAGCAGTACTTC
NA,NA,TRBV4-3,TRBJ2-7,CASSQDRGRNEQYF,TGCGCCAGCAGCCAAGACAGGGGAAGAAACGAGCAGTACTTC
NA,NA,TRBV7-2,TRBJ2-3,CASSLGQKRGTDTQYF,TGTGCCAGCAGCTTAGGACAGAAAAGGGGCACAGATACGCAGTATTTT
NA,NA,TRBV10-3,TRBJ1-2,CAISETVSFNYGYTF,TGTGCCATCAGTGAAACAGTCAGCTTCAACTATGGCTACACCTTC
NA,TRBD1,TRBV9,TRBJ2-1,CASSAGGSYNEQFF,TGTGCCAGCAGCGCAGGGGGCTCCTACAATGAGCAGTTCTTC
NA,TRBD1,TRBV27,TRBJ2-7,CASSRDRAYEQYF,TGTGCCAGCAGCCGGGACAGGGCCTACGAGCAGTACTTC
NA,TRBD1,TRBV5-6,TRBJ2-1,CASSLTGDNEQFF,TGTGCCAGCAGCCTCACAGGGGACAATGAGCAGTTCTTC
NA,TRBD1,TRBV15,TRBJ2-1,CATSVDRGTYNEQFF,TGTGCCACCAGCGTAGACAGGGGGACCTACAATGAGCAGTTCTTC
NA,TRBD2,TRBV7-6,TRBJ2-3,CASSPVAGGLTDTQYF,TGTGCCAGCAGCCCTGTAGCGGGGGGGCTCACAGATACGCAGTATTTT
once,NA,TRBV2,TRBJ2-3,CASSEAGSTDTQYF,TGTGCCAGCAGTGAAGCGGGAAGCACAGATACGCAGTATTTT
few,NA,TRBV27,TRBJ1-5,CASSLSRGGQPQHF,TGTGCCAGCAGTTTATCGCGGGGAGGCCAGCCCCAGCATTTT
NA,NA,TRBV7-8,TRBJ2-1,CASSLARHGNYNEQFF,TGTGCCAGCAGCTTAGCGCGTCACGGGAACTACAATGAGCAGTTCTTC
few,NA,TRBV11-2,TRBJ1-1,CASSLGRNTEAFF,TGTGCCAGCAGCTTAGGTCGCAACACTGAAGCTTTCTTT
NA,TRBD1,TRBV19,TRBJ2-5,CASSMGQYQETQYF,TGTGCCAGTAGTATGGGACAGTACCAAGAGACCCAGTACTTC
few,NA,TRBV7-6,TRBJ2-7,CASSLDSSYEQYF,TGTGCCAGCAGCTTAGACAGCTCCTACGAGCAGTACTTC